This is a list of T cell receptor beta chains from one sample in a study of Ad26.COV2.S vaccination and SARS-CoV-2 variants. Sequencing used immunoSEQ multiplex PCR; TCRdb keeps in-frame clones, though not all of them. The table shows approximately 500,000 clones, with about 83% occurring only once. This material consisted of peripheral blood, taken in a trial of Ad26.COV2.S vaccine versus placebo. The source of these receptors is a person between 18 and 60 years old who received the Ad26.COV2.S COVID-19 vaccine or a placebo. CDR3s include the opening cysteine and the closing phenylalanine or tryptophan. The D gene is left open where the match is weak. Clone size, where shown, is once, few, many, or a class for clones that have expanded.

abundance	v_gene	j_gene	d_gene	CDR3nt	CDR3aa
once	TRBV19	TRBJ1-1	NA	TGTGCCAGTGGACGGGGGAGCACTGAAGCTTTCTTT	CASGRGSTEAFF
once	TRBV11-3	TRBJ2-2	NA	TGTGCCAGCAGCCCGGGACAAAACACCGGGGAGCTGTTTTTT	CASSPGQNTGELFF
NA	TRBV28	TRBJ1-6	TRBD1	TGTGCCAGCAGCCCCTCCGACAGGGATTCACCCCTCCACTTT	CASSPSDRDSPLHF
few	TRBV7-2	TRBJ1-1	NA	TGTGCCAGCAGCCCCGAGCACCACAGGAGACTGGACACTGAAGCTTTCTTT	CASSPEHHRRLDTEAFF
NA	TRBV2	TRBJ2-7	TRBD2	TGTGCCAGCAGCCCGGGACTAGCGGGCCGATCCTACGAGCAGTACTTC	CASSPGLAGRSYEQYF
NA	TRBV18	TRBJ1-3	NA	TGTGCCAGCTCACCACTGGTCGGGGGAGCGGCTGGAAACACCATATATTTT	CASSPLVGGAAGNTIYF
NA	TRBV28	TRBJ2-3	TRBD2	TGTGCCAGCAGTTTAGACCCAGCGGGAGGGCCTAAAGATACGCAGTATTTT	CASSLDPAGGPKDTQYF
once	TRBV28	TRBJ1-1	NA	TGTGCCAGCAGTTCCTGGGGGGCAGCGAACACTGAAGCTTTCTTT	CASSSWGAANTEAFF
NA	TRBV9	TRBJ2-1	NA	TGTGCCAGCAGCCAAGCGGCGGTATACTCCTACAATGAGCAGTTCTTC	CASSQAAVYSYNEQFF
NA	TRBV9	TRBJ2-1	NA	TGTGCCAGCAGCGACCTCTCGGTAGGTTCGAGGATCTTC	CASSDLSVGSRIF
NA	TRBV20-1	TRBJ2-1	NA	TGCAGTGCTAGAGATCTGGGTGAGCAGTTCTTC	CSARDLGEQFF
NA	TRBV4-3	TRBJ1-4	NA	TGCGCCAGCAGCCCAGACGGCTCGCCTAATGAAAAACTGTTTTTT	CASSPDGSPNEKLFF
NA	TRBV19	TRBJ2-2	NA	TGTGCCAGTAGTATGATTGGGACGGCGAACACCGGGGAGCTGTTTTTT	CASSMIGTANTGELFF
NA	TRBV5-8	TRBJ1-5	NA	TGTGCCAGCAGCTTGGGTCGGCCCATGAGCAATCAGCCCCAGCATTTT	CASSLGRPMSNQPQHF
NA	TRBV28	TRBJ2-1	NA	TGTGCCAGCAGTTCCGTAGTCCTTACTAAGTTCTTC	CASSSVVLTKFF
NA	TRBV6-1	TRBJ2-5	NA	TGTGCCAGCAGTGAAGATGGAGGGGGCTCCGTGGAGACCCAGTACTTC	CASSEDGGGSVETQYF
few	TRBV27	TRBJ2-3	TRBD1	TGTGCCAGCAGAAAGCCAGGCTCACCAAGGACAGGAAATACGCAGTATTTT	CASRKPGSPRTGNTQYF
NA	TRBV11-1	TRBJ2-1	NA	TGTGCCAGCAGCTTAAGGTTTTCGAATGAGCAGTTCTTC	CASSLRFSNEQFF
NA	TRBV7-9	TRBJ2-7	NA	TGTGCCAGCAGCACAGGCCTTAACTACGAGCAGTACTTC	CASSTGLNYEQYF
NA	TRBV18	TRBJ1-4	TRBD1	TGTGCCAGCTCGCTGACAGGGGCGGGAGAAAAACTGTTTTTT	CASSLTGAGEKLFF
NA	TRBV5-5	TRBJ1-6	NA	TGTGCCAGCAGCCGGGGGGAGGGGCTGAGCTCCTATAATTCACCCCTCCACTTT	CASSRGEGLSSYNSPLHF